The 26 T cell receptor beta chains below come from one sample, sequenced in a study of cytomegalovirus exposure and HLA in healthy donors. The PCR was carried out with 60 Vbeta primers and 13 Jbeta primers. The data were produced by immunoSEQ multiplex PCR, yet TCRdb's version contains in-frame clones alone and is incomplete. The sample contains about 90,000 clones, around 79% of which appear only once. Specimen: PBMCs. These TCRs come from a woman aged 40 to 55 in good health and CMV-seropositive.

V usage is TRBV5-8 and J usage is TRBJ2-7, with 9 bases matching TRBD1. The trim removed 4 bases at V and 3 bases at J, leaving 11 bases unmatched. The CDR3 totals 16 residues. Germline V lookup: CDR1 SGHTS, CDR2 YDEGEE. The CDR3 DNA reads TGTGCCAGCAGCCCCAAGGCGGGACAGGGCATCTACGAGCAGTACTTC. Protein: CASSPKAGQGIYEQYF.

The chain links TRBV19 to TRBJ2-1, with 7 nucleotides matching TRBD2. Germline CDR1 reads LNHDA; CDR2 reads SQIVND (reference sequence). The CDR3 consists of 16 residues. Losses at the gene ends were 1 base for V and 4 bases for J; bases not matched to a gene: 7. CDR3 in DNA: TGTGCCAGTAGTATAGCGCCGGGAGGACCTTACAATGAGCAGTTCTTC. Its translation is CASSIAPGGPYNEQFF.

This clone was found a few times. V is TRBV9 and J is TRBJ2-6; 7 bases are shared with TRBD1. The CDR3 is made up of 17 amino acids. CDR1 is SGDLS and CDR2 is YYNGEE in the germline V gene. V shed 3 bases and J 0 bases; nucleotides not matched to a gene: 6. The CDR3 spells CASSALNRGSGANVLTF. Here the CDR3 DNA reads TGTGCCAGCAGCGCCCTGAACAGGGGCTCTGGGGCCAACGTCCTGACTTTC.

The chain has TRBV6-6 and TRBJ1-2; 9 bases map to TRBD1. The CDR3 runs to 16 residues. Germline V gene data show CDR1 as MNHNY and CDR2 as SVGAGI (reference sequence). With 0 bases clipped from V and 2 bases from J, the junction kept 4 bases outside the gene matches. This CDR3 reads CASSYSGQGRNYGYTF. As DNA, the CDR3 is TGTGCCAGCAGTTACTCGGGACAGGGAAGAAACTATGGCTACACCTTC.

The gene calls are TRBV6-5 and TRBJ1-1, with 9 bases aligning to TRBD1. Trimming cost V 7 bases and J 8 bases; bases outside gene matches: 11. CDR3 length equals 14 residues. In germline, CDR1 is MNHEY, CDR2 SVGAGI. The CDR3 reads CASNPGQGRSEAFF. CDR3 DNA sequence: TGTGCCAGCAACCCCGGACAGGGGAGGTCAGAAGCTTTCTTT.

J is TRBJ2-2 and V is TRBV9; 7 bases align to TRBD2. CDR1 is SGDLS and CDR2 is YYNGEE in the germline V gene. V dropped 8 bases and J dropped 6; count of bases not matched to a gene: 19. The CDR3 totals 17 residues. CDR3 coding DNA: TGTGCCAGACCGGGACTCCCACCCGGGAGGCCCCCCGGGGAGCTGTTTTTT. This sequence encodes CARPGLPPGRPPGELFF.

The CDR3 loop is CASRPTMTSNEQFF. The CDR3 nucleotides read TGTGCCAGCAGGCCCACGATGACTAGTAATGAGCAGTTCTTC. The V gene is TRBV14, the J gene TRBJ2-1; weak D call: TRBD2 (6 bases). Germline V gives CDR1 SGHDN, CDR2 FVKESK. Trimming cost V 6 bases and J 7 bases, with 16 bases left between them. This CDR3 spans 14 amino acids.

The CDR3 protein is CASSLALSGNQETQYF. CDR3 DNA: TGCGCCAGCAGCTTGGCCTTGTCGGGAAACCAAGAGACCCAGTACTTC. V and J are TRBV5-1 and TRBJ2-5; D perhaps matches TRBD2 (5 bases). CDR3 length: 16 amino acids. Trimming left V 0 bases short and J 0 bases short, with 12 bases between. Germline V gene data show CDR1 as SGHRS and CDR2 as YFSETQ.

This rearrangement joins TRBV19 to TRBJ2-3; 8 bases match TRBD2. V was clipped by 3 bases and J by 10 bases; unmatched bases: 6. The CDR3 loop spans 13 amino acids. Germline V gene data show CDR1 as LNHDA and CDR2 as SQIVND (reference sequence). The CDR3 bases are TGTGCCAGTAGTATGGGCGGACTAGCTGCGCAGTATTTT. Its protein product is CASSMGGLAAQYF.

The chain joins TRBV6-6 to TRBJ1-4; TRBD1 aligns across 7 bases. Germline assignment: CDR1 MNHNY and CDR2 SVGAGI (reference sequence). The trim removed 7 bases at V and 2 bases at J, leaving 10 bases unmatched. This CDR3 has 16 amino acids. CDR3 sequence (DNA): TGTGCCAGCACTAGATTAGGGGGCGAGACTAATGAAAAACTGTTTTTT. Its protein product is CASTRLGGETNEKLFF.

This chain uses TRBV6-5 with TRBJ1-2; D perhaps matches TRBD1 (6 bases). V dropped 2 bases and J dropped 7 bases, with 17 bases sitting between them. Germline CDR1 and CDR2: MNHEY and SVGAGI. There are 15 residues in the CDR3. The CDR3 coding sequence is TGTGCCAGCAGTTACGGAATGGACAGCCTTGGTGGCTACACCTTC. Translation gives CASSYGMDSLGGYTF.

V and J are TRBV4-3 and TRBJ1-5, with D hard to call. The germline CDR1 and CDR2 sequences are LGHNA and YSLEER. CDR3 length: 21 residues. Trimming left V 1 base short and J 2 bases short, with 27 bases between. CDR3 in amino acids: CASSQVSCGDPEPSGNQPQHF. CDR3 nucleotide sequence: TGCGCCAGCAGCCAAGTATCGTGTGGAGACCCCGAACCAAGTGGCAATCAGCCCCAGCATTTT.

V gene TRBV7-3 combines with J gene TRBJ2-3; D not certain. Germline CDR1 SGHTA, CDR2 FQGTGA. The CDR3 has 16 residues. Between the trimmed V and J ends, which lost 4 bases and 3 bases, there was a span of 17 bases. Here the CDR3 DNA reads TGTGCCAGCAGCTCTCCGGGTGGTGTAAGAACAGATACGCAGTATTTT. As protein: CASSSPGGVRTDTQYF.

This clone showed up just a few times. V and J are TRBV7-2 and TRBJ2-6; the D gene is possibly TRBD2 (5 bases). CDR3 length equals 15 residues. Per the germline V gene, CDR1 is SGHTA and CDR2 is FQGNSA. The V gene lost 4 bases and the J gene lost 3 bases, with 10 bases spanning the gap. The CDR3 DNA reads TGTGCCAGCAGCTCGAGGGATTTTGGGGCCAACGTCCTGACTTTC. Translating it yields CASSSRDFGANVLTF.

The chain couples TRBV28 to TRBJ2-2, with 15 bases lining up with TRBD2. Germline-derived CDR1 and CDR2 are MDHEN and SYDVKM. The CDR3 extends over 21 amino acids. Trimming cost V 5 bases and J 5 bases; bases outside gene matches: 18. The CDR3 is CASSANGHGLAGGGRTGELFF. DNA of the CDR3: TGTGCCAGCAGTGCGAACGGCCACGGACTAGCGGGAGGGGGGCGGACCGGGGAGCTGTTTTTT. Looking up the rest from reference TRBV28 and TRBJ2-2 gives the full variable domain: DVKVTQSSRYLVKRTGEKVFLECVQDMDHENMFWYRQDPGLGLRLIYFSYDVKMKEKGDIPEGYSVSREKKERFSLILESASTNQTSMYLCASSANGHGLAGGGRTGELFFGEGSRLTVL.

This chain uses TRBV28 with TRBJ2-3, with TRBD2 matching 7 bases. Germline trimming cut 3 bases from V and 5 bases from J; bases unmatched to any gene: 20. The CDR3 extends over 19 amino acids. Germline V gene sequence: CDR1 MDHEN, CDR2 SYDVKM. The CDR3 bases are TGTGCCAGCAGTTTTGGAGAGGAGGGCGGGAGAGCACAGTTAGATACGCAGTATTTT. This sequence encodes CASSFGEEGGRAQLDTQYF. The complete variable domain, with remaining parts taken from reference TRBV28 and TRBJ2-3, reads DVKVTQSSRYLVKRTGEKVFLECVQDMDHENMFWYRQDPGLGLRLIYFSYDVKMKEKGDIPEGYSVSREKKERFSLILESASTNQTSMYLCASSFGEEGGRAQLDTQYFGPGTRLTVL.

This chain joins TRBV15 and TRBJ2-3; TRBD2 might be the D (6 bases). The V end lost 4 bases, the J end lost 2 bases, and 10 bases lay between the germline ends. Germline V lookup: CDR1 LNHNV, CDR2 YYDKDF (reference sequence). The CDR3 has 14 amino acids. The CDR3 nucleotides are TGTGCCACCAGCAACGGGAGAATCACAGATACGCAGTATTTT. Encoded protein: CATSNGRITDTQYF.

The V gene is TRBV7-9, the J gene TRBJ2-1; 9 bases fit TRBD2. CDR3 length: 16 amino acids. Germline CDR1 is SEHNR and CDR2 is FQNEAQ (reference sequence). V dropped 5 bases and J dropped 6; count of bases not matched to a gene: 11. The CDR3, as DNA: TGTGCCAGCAGCATAACTTCCGGGACTAGCCCCAATGAGCAGTTCTTC. It translates to CASSITSGTSPNEQFF.

The chain is built from TRBV7-9 and TRBJ2-1, with 7 bases identical to TRBD2. The length of the CDR3 is 16 residues. V lost 5 bases and J lost 5; bases outside the gene matches: 12. CDR1 SEHNR and CDR2 FQNEAQ come from the germline V gene (reference sequence). CDR3 DNA sequence: TGTGCCAGCAGCCCTCGGGGCGGGGGAGGAAACAATGAGCAGTTCTTC. Its translation: CASSPRGGGGNNEQFF.

The rearrangement links TRBV10-2 to TRBJ1-1, with a possible D match to TRBD1 (6 bases). Germline V gives CDR1 WSHSY, CDR2 SAAADI. The CDR3 is made up of 16 amino acids. Trimming shortened V by 5 bases and J by 1 base, and 17 bases separated the two germline ends. This CDR3 reads CASSLDRIRSNTEAFF. DNA for the CDR3: TGCGCCAGCAGTCTGGACAGAATTAGATCGAACACTGAAGCTTTCTTT.

This clone was counted between two and nine times. This chain uses TRBV27 with TRBJ2-7; maybe TRBD1 (5 bases). Trimming took off 5 bases at V and 2 bases at J, with 25 bases between the two ends. The length of the CDR3 is 18 residues. The germline V gene has CDR1 MNHEY and CDR2 SMNVEV (reference sequence). The CDR3 DNA is TGTGCCAGCAGTCGATCTCCGGACACAATCTCGCTGACCTACGAGCAGTACTTC. This translates into CASSRSPDTISLTYEQYF.

The chain recombines TRBV6-1 with TRBJ1-1; 9 bases line up with TRBD1. Germline V CDR1 and CDR2: MNHNS, SASEGT. The junction had 17 bases not matched to a gene; V was cut back by 3 bases and J by 6 bases. The CDR3 contains 18 residues. The CDR3 here is CASSDYPGTGYEGAEAFF. CDR3 in DNA: TGTGCCAGCAGTGACTACCCCGGGACAGGGTACGAGGGGGCTGAAGCTTTCTTT.

The CDR3 DNA sequence: TGTGCCAGCAGCTTGGTCGGGGGAGTTGATTACGAGCAGTACTTC. This translates into CASSLVGGVDYEQYF. The V gene is TRBV5-4, the J gene TRBJ2-7; D might be TRBD2 (6 bases). The CDR3 is made up of 15 amino acids. CDR1 is SGHNT and CDR2 is YYREEE in the germline V gene (reference sequence). Trimming left V 0 bases short and J 4 bases short, with 14 bases between.

The chain is built from TRBV25-1 and TRBJ2-1; 9 nucleotides line up with TRBD1. The germline V gene encodes CDR1 MGHDK and CDR2 SYGVNS. The V segment lost 5 bases and the J segment 12 bases; nucleotides outside the gene matches: 11. This CDR3 spans 14 amino acids. CDR3 in amino acids: CASSQGQGVYGQFF. The DNA for the CDR3 is TGTGCCAGCAGTCAGGGACAGGGTGTTTACGGGCAGTTCTTC.

In its sample, this clone was seen once. V and J are TRBV5-6 and TRBJ2-5; D ambiguous. Trimming took 2 bases from V and 5 from J, leaving 10 bases between them. The CDR3 contains 13 residues. The germline CDR1 and CDR2 sequences are SGHDT and YYEEEE. As DNA, the CDR3 is TGTGCCAGCAGCTTAGGTAGGCGGGAGACCCAGTACTTC. Protein: CASSLGRRETQYF.

This clone was observed a few times. The rearrangement links TRBV7-2 to TRBJ2-1; perhaps TRBD2 as D (6 bases). The CDR3 is 15 residues long. Germline loops: CDR1 SGHTA, CDR2 FQGNSA. Trimming removed 1 base from V and 1 base from J, with 8 bases in between. CDR3 DNA: TGTGCCAGCAGCTTAGGGGGAGGATCCTACAATGAGCAGTTCTTC. Translating it yields CASSLGGGSYNEQFF.